This T cell receptor beta chain is from a study of spatial heterogeneity in lung cancer. TCRdb passed the 5' RACE reads through MiXCR, listing each CDR3 protein once. The sample holds about 4,000 distinct CDR3 sequences, around two fifths seen once. Time point described: sample taken at primary tumor resection. Germline lookup yields CDR1 SGHAT and CDR2 FQNNGV. V dropped 8 bases and J dropped 1 base, with 8 bases sitting between them. The length of the CDR3 is 13 residues. This clonotype was detected a few times. Antigen unknown. General study results and limits: Expanded alpha and beta TCR counts within tumors tracked tumor mutation counts. As ubiquitous and regional nonsynonymous mutations varied, counts of ubiquitous and regional expanded TCRs tracked them, respectively. Alpha chains reached an estimated coverage of approximately 7% of tumor T cells, and beta chains approximately 13%.

The clonotype comes from a male donor with early-stage non-small cell lung cancer. The gene calls are TRBV11-2 and TRBJ2-2; D gene ambiguous. Sequencing was performed on lung tumor tissue, taken at surgery. The CDR3 DNA is TGTGCCAGCGGGTCAGTGAACACCGGGGAGCTGTTTTTT. Translating it yields CASGSVNTGELFF.